Sequencing of this TCR beta chain was carried out in a study of early T cells in non-severe SARS-CoV-2 infection. Study-level information: Chains stayed unpaired after sequencing of bulk RNA from unsorted whole blood.

TCRdb independently ran MiXCR on the 5' RACE reads; one entry per CDR3 protein. This table has some 80,000 distinct CDR3 sequences, about 5% appearing once. This clonotype was observed many times. CDR3 length equals 13 residues. From germline, CDR1 is SGHVS and CDR2 FQNEAQ. Deletions cut 1 base from V and 8 bases from J, with 9 bases between. Sequenced material: whole blood, taken at baseline. The chain links TRBV7-8 to TRBJ2-1; D uncertain. The TCR comes from an adult who was a healthcare worker with PCR-confirmed SARS-CoV-2 infection or an uninfected control (not recorded which). CDR3 sequence reads: CASSLGPGYEQFF. The CDR3 nucleotides read TGTGCCAGCAGCTTAGGACCGGGCTATGAGCAGTTCTTC.